The table lists the clone carrying this TCR beta chain with a few counts. Antigen specificity is unknown. The sample belongs to a study of tumour-infiltrating T cells in Burkitt lymphoma. The overall study: This cohort included all epidemiological subtypes of Burkitt lymphoma. Productive clonality predicted overall and progression-free survival.

Study-wide results and caveats: Several public clonotypes recurred in numerous Burkitt lymphoma patients.

Produced via immunoSEQ multiplex PCR; TCRdb's table is partial and in-frame only. Of more than 40,000 clones in the sample, around 31% are singletons; the top ten hold under 3.5%. The sequence was obtained from a human donor with Burkitt lymphoma. Specimen: tumor tissue.

DNA for the CDR3: TGCAGCGCTTGGACAGAGAACACTGAAGCTTTCTTT. Translating it yields CSAWTENTEAFF. This sequence joins TRBV29-1 and TRBJ1-1, with D perhaps TRBD1 (6 bases). CDR1 is SQVTM and CDR2 is ANQGSEA in the germline V gene. V shed 7 bases and J shed 1 base, with 10 bases lying between them. This CDR3 is built from 12 residues.